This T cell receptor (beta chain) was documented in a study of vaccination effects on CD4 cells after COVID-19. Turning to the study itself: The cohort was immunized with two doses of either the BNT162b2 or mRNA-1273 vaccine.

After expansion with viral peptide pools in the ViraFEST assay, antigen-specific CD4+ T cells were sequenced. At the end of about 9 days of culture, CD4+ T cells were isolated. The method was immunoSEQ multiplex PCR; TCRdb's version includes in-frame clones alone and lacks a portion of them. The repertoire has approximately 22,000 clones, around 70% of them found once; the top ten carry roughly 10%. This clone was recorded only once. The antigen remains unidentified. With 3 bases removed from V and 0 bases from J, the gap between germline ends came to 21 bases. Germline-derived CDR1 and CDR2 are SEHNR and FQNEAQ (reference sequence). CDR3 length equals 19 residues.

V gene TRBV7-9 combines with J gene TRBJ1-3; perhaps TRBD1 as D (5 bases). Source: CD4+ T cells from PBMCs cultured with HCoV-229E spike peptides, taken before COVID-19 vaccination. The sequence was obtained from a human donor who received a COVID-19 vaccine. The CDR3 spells CASSFVLGLKSSSGNTIYF. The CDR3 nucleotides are TGTGCCAGCAGCTTCGTTTTGGGACTCAAGTCTTCCTCTGGAAACACCATATATTTT.